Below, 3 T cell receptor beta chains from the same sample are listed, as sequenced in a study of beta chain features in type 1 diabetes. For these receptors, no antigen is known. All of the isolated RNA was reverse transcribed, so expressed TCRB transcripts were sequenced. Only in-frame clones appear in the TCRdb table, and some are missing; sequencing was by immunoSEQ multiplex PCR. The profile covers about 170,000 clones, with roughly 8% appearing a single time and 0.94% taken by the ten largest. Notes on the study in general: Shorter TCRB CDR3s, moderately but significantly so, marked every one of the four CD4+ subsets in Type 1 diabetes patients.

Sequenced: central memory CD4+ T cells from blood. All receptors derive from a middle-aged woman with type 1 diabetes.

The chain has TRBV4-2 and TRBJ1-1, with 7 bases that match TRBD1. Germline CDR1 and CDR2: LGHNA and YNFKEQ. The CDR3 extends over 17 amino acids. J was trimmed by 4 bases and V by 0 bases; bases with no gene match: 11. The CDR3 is CASSQENTWDSPTEAFF. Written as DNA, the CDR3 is TGTGCCAGCAGCCAAGAGAATACCTGGGACAGTCCCACTGAAGCTTTCTTT.

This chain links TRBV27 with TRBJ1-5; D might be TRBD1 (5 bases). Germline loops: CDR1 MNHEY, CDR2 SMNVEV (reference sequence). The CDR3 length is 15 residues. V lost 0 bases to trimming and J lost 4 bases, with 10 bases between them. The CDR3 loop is CASSLSGGENQPQHF. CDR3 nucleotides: TGTGCCAGCAGTTTATCGGGAGGGGAGAATCAGCCCCAGCATTTT.

CDR3 in amino acids: CASSLGLLLAGDLWEQYF. The CDR3 region has the DNA TGCGCCAGCAGCTTGGGACTTCTACTAGCGGGAGATTTGTGGGAGCAGTACTTC. The chain recombines TRBV5-1 with TRBJ2-7; 11 bases align to TRBD2. Trimming cost V 0 bases and J 7 bases; bases outside gene matches: 15. CDR3 length equals 18 residues. Per the germline V gene, CDR1 is SGHRS and CDR2 is YFSETQ.